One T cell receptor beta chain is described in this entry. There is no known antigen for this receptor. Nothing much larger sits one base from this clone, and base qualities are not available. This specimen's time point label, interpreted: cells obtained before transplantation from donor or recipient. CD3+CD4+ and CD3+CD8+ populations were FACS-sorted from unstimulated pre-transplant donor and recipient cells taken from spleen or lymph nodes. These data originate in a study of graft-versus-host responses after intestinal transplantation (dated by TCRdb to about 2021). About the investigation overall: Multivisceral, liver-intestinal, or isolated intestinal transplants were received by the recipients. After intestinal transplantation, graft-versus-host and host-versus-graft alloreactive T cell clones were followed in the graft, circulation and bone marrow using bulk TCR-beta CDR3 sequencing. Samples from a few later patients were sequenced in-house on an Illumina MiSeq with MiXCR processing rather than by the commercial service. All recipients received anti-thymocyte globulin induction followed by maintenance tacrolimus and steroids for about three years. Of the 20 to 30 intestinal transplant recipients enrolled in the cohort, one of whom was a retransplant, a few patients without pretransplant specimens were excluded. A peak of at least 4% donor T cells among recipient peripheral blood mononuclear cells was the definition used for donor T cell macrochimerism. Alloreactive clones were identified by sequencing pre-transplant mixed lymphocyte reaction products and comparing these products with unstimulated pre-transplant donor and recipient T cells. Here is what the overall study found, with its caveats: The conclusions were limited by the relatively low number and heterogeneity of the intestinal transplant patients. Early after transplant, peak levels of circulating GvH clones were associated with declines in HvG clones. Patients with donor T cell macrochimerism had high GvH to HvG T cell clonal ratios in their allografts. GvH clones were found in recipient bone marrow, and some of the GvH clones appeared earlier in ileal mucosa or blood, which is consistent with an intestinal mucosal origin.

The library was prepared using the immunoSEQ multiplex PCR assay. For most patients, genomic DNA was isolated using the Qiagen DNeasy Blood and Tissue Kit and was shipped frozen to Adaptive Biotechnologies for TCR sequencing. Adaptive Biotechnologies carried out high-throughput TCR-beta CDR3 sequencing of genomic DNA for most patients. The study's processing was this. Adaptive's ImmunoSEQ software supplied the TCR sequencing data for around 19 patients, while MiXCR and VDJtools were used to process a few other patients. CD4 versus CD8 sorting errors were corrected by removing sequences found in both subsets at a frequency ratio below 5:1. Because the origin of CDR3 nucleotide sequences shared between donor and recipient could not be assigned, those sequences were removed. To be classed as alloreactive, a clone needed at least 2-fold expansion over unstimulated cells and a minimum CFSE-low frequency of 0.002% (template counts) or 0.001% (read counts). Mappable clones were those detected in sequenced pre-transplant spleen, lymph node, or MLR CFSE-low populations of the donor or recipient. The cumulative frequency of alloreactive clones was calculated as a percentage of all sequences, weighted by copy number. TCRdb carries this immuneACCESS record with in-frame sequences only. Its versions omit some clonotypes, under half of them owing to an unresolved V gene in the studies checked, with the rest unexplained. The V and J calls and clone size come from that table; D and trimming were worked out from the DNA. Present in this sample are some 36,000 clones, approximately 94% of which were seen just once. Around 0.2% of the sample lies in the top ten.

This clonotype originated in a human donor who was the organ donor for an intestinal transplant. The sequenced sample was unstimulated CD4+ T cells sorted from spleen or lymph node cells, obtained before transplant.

CDR3 loop: CASSPVLAGANNEQFF. The sequence in DNA is TGTGCCAGCAGCCCCGTACTAGCGGGGGCAAACAATGAGCAGTTCTTC. Recombination connected TRBV4-2 to TRBJ2-1; 11 junctional bases match TRBD2. Measured from the cysteine to the phenylalanine, the CDR3 is 16 residues long. The CDR3 DNA has 48 bases and is translated from base 1. The germline V gene yields LGHNA for CDR1 and YNFKEQ for CDR2. V trim: 4 bases; J trim: 5 bases; unmatched bases: 7.